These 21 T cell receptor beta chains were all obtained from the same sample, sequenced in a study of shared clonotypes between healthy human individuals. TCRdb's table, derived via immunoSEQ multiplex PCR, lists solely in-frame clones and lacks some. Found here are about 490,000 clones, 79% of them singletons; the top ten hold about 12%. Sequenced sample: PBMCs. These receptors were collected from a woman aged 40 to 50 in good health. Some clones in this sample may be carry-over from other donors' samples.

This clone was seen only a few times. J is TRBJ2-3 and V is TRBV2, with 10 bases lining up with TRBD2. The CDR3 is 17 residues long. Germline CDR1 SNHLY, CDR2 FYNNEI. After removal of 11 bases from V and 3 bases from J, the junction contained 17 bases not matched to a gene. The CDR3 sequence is CALQGQLAGDRTDTQYF. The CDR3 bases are TGTGCCTTACAGGGGCAGCTAGCGGGAGACAGGACAGATACGCAGTATTTT. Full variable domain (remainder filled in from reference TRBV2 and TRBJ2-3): EPEVTQTPSHQVTQMGQEVILRCVPISNHLYFYWYRQILGQKVEFLVSFYNNEISEKSEIFDDQFSVERPDGSNFTLKIRSTKLEDSAMYFCALQGQLAGDRTDTQYFGPGTRLTVL.

This CDR3 reads CASRPGTSGNYEQYF. Written as DNA, the CDR3 is TGCGCCAGCAGGCCCGGGACTAGCGGGAACTACGAGCAGTACTTC. V usage is TRBV10-2 and J usage is TRBJ2-7; TRBD2 matches at 13 bases. After removal of 6 bases from V and 3 bases from J, the junction contained 5 bases not matched to a gene. Germline loops: CDR1 WSHSY, CDR2 SAAADI. CDR3 length equals 15 residues.

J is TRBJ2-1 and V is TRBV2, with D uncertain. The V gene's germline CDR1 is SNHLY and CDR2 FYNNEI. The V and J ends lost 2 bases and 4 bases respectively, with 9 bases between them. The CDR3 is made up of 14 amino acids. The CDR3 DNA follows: TGTGCCAGCAGTGAAAGGCTACAATACAATGAGCAGTTCTTC. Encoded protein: CASSERLQYNEQFF. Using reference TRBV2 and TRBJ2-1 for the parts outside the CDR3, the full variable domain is EPEVTQTPSHQVTQMGQEVILRCVPISNHLYFYWYRQILGQKVEFLVSFYNNEISEKSEIFDDQFSVERPDGSNFTLKIRSTKLEDSAMYFCASSERLQYNEQFFGPGTRLTVL.

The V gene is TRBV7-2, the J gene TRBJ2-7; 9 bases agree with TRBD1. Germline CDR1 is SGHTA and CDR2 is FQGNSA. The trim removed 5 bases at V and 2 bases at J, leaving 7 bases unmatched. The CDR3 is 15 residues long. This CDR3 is CASSHTGGGTYEQYF. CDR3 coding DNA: TGTGCCAGCAGCCATACAGGGGGCGGGACCTACGAGCAGTACTTC.

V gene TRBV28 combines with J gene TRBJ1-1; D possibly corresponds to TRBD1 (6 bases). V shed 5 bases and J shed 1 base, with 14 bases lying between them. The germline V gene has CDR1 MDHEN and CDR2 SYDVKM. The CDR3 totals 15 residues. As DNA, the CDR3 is TGTGCCAGCAGTCTTTGGACAGCCAGGAACACTGAAGCTTTCTTT. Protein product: CASSLWTARNTEAFF.

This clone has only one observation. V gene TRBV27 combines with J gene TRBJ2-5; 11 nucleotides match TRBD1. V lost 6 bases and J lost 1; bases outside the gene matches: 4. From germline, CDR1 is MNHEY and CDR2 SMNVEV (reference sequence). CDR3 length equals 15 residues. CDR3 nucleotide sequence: TGTGCCAGCAGCCGTGGGACAGGGGGCCAAGAGACCCAGTACTTC. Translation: CASSRGTGGQETQYF.

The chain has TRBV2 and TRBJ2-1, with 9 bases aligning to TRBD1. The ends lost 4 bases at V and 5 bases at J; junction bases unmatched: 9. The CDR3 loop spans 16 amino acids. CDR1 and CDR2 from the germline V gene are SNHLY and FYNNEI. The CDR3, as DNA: TGTGCCAGCAGTGCCGTTCTGACAGGGGGACACAATGAGCAGTTCTTC. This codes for CASSAVLTGGHNEQFF.

The CDR3 spells CASSLLWTSGRVNEQFF. CDR3 bases: TGTGCCAGCAGTTTATTGTGGACTAGCGGGAGAGTGAATGAGCAGTTCTTC. The V and J genes are TRBV27 and TRBJ2-1; 13 nucleotides match TRBD2. Germline CDR1 and CDR2: MNHEY and SMNVEV (reference sequence). V gave up 1 base and J gave up 7 bases; unmatched junction bases: 7. CDR3 length: 17 amino acids.

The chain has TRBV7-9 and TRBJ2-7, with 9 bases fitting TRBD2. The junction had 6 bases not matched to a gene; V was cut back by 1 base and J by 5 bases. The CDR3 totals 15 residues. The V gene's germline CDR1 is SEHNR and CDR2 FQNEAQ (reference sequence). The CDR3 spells CASSLGLAGTNEQYF. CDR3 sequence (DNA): TGTGCCAGCAGCTTAGGCCTAGCGGGGACAAACGAGCAGTACTTC.

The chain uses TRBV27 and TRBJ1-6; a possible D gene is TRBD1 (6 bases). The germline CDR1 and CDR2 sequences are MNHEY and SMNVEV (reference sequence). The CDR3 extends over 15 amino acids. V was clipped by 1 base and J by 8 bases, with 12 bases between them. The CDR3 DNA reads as TGTGCCAGCAGTTTATTAGGACAGATGGATTCACCCCTCCACTTT. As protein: CASSLLGQMDSPLHF.

The CDR3 reads CATSVGDTQYF. The CDR3 region has the DNA TGTGCCACCTCGGTCGGAGATACGCAGTATTTT. The genes are TRBV6-5 and TRBJ2-3; unclear D gene. CDR1 and CDR2 from the germline V gene are MNHEY and SVGAGI. V was pared by 10 bases and J by 5 bases, with 10 bases between. This CDR3 has 11 residues.

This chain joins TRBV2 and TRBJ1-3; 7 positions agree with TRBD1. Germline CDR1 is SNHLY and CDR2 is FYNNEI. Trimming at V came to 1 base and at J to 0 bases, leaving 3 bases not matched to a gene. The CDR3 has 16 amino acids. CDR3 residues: CASSEGQGHSGNTIYF. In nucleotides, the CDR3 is TGTGCCAGCAGTGAAGGACAGGGCCACTCTGGAAACACCATATATTTT.

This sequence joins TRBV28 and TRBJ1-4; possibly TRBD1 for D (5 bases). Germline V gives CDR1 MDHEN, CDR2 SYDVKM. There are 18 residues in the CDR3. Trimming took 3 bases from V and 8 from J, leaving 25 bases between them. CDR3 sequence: CASSFLARGRGDNEKLFF. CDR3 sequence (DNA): TGTGCCAGCAGTTTTTTAGCTAGGGGCCGGGGGGATAACGAAAAACTGTTTTTT.

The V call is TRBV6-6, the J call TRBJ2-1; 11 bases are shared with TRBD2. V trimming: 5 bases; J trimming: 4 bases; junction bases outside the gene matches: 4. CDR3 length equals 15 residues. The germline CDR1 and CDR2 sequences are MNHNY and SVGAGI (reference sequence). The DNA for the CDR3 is TGTGCCAGCAGTCTGGGACTAGCGGCGTACAATGAGCAGTTCTTC. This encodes CASSLGLAAYNEQFF.

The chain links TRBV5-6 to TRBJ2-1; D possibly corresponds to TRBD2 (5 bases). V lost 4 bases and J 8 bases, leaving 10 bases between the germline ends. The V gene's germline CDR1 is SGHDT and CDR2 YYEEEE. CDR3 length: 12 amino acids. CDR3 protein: CASSNLAHEQFF. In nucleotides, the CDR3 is TGTGCCAGCAGCAATCTAGCCCATGAGCAGTTCTTC.

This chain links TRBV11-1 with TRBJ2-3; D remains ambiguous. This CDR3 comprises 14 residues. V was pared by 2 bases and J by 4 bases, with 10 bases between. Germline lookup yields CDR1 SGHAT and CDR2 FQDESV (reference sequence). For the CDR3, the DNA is TGTGCCAGCAGCTTATCCTCCCGTGCAGATACGCAGTATTTT. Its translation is CASSLSSRADTQYF.

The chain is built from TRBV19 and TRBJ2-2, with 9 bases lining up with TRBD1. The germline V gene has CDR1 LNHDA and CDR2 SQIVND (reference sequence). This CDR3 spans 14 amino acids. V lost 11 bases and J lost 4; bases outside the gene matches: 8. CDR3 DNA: TGTGCCTGTGGTGGACAGGGGATCACCGGGGAGCTGTTTTTT. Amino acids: CACGGQGITGELFF.

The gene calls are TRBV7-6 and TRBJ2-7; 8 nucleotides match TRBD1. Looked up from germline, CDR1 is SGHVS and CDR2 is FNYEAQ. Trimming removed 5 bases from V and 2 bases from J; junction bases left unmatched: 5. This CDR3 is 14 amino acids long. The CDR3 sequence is CASSLGTGAYEQYF. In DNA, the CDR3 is TGTGCCAGCAGCCTAGGGACAGGAGCCTACGAGCAGTACTTC.

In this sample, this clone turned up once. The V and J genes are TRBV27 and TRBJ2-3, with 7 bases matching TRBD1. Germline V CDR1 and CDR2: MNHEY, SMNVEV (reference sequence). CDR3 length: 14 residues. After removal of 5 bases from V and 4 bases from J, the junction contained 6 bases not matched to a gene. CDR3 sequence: CASSLLQGADTQYF. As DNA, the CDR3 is TGTGCCAGCAGTCTCCTCCAGGGGGCAGATACGCAGTATTTT.

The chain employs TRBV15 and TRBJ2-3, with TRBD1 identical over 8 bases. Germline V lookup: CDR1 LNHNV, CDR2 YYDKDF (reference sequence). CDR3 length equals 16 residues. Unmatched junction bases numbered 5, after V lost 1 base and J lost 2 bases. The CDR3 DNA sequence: TGTGCCACCAGCAGAGGGTTGGACAGGGCCACAGATACGCAGTATTTT. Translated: CATSRGLDRATDTQYF.

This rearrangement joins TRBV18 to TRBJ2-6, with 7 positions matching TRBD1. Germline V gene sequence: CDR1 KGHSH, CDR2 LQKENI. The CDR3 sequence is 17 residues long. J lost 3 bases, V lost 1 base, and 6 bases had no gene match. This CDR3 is CASSPQGALNGANVLTF. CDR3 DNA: TGTGCCAGCTCACCACAGGGGGCGCTTAATGGGGCCAACGTCCTGACTTTC.